This T cell receptor beta chain comes out of a study of control samples from healthy donors and cancer patients. This CDR3 is 11 amino acids long. Germline V gives CDR1 ENHRY, CDR2 SYGVKD. Trimming took off 3 bases at V and 5 bases at J, with 5 bases between the two ends. Using immunoSEQ multiplex PCR, the repertoire was profiled, and TCRdb retains in-frame clones only, with some absent. The table shows 150,000 to 200,000 clones, with around 88% occurring only once. This chain connects TRBV10-3 to TRBJ2-7, with D hard to call. Sequences were obtained from blood. This receptor was identified in a young man in good health. CDR3 coding DNA: TGTGCCATCAGTGAAGGCGACGAGCAGTACTTC. Residues: CAISEGDEQYF.